Listed below are T cell receptor beta chains from one sample, sequenced in a study of T cell clonotyping in hematopoietic cell transplantation. This table comes from immunoSEQ multiplex PCR, and its TCRdb copy is limited to in-frame clones, with some not included. In the table there are about 10,000 clones, approximately 94% of which are singletons. The input for sequencing was PBMCs, taken 100 days after allogeneic stem cell transplant. The receptors stem from a male patient aged 45-60 years who had an allogeneic stem cell transplant from a related donor, so T cells may come from the graft donor. Some clones in this sample may be carry-over from other donors' samples. CDR3s include the opening cysteine and the closing phenylalanine or tryptophan. Each record gives: J gene, V gene, clone size, D gene, CDR3 protein, CDR3 DNA. The D gene is left open where the match is weak. Rows may omit the clone size; those that give it use once, few, many or a size class.

TRBJ1-5 | TRBV19 | - | - | CASSTSLSVTVNQPQHF | TGTGCCAGTAGTACATCACTCTCCGTCACCGTAAATCAGCCCCAGCATTTT
TRBJ1-3 | TRBV18 | - | - | CASSPTSGFGNTIYF | TGTGCCAGCTCACCGACGTCAGGATTTGGAAACACCATATATTTT
TRBJ1-2 | TRBV19 | - | - | CGAVQSGDYGYTF | TGTGGCGCAGTACAGTCAGGTGACTATGGCTACACCTTC
TRBJ2-7 | TRBV27 | - | TRBD1 | CASSLGQVLREQYF | TGTGCCAGCAGTCTAGGACAGGTGTTGCGCGAGCAGTACTTC
TRBJ2-6 | TRBV30 | few | - | CAWTTSGANVLTF | TGTGCCTGGACAACCTCTGGGGCCAACGTCCTGACTTTC
TRBJ2-3 | TRBV4-3 | - | - | CASSQVGGPTDTQYF | TGCGCCAGCAGCCAAGTAGGGGGGCCCACAGATACGCAGTATTTT
TRBJ1-6 | TRBV25-1 | - | - | CASSESDSPNSPLHF | TGTGCCAGCAGTGAATCGGACAGCCCTAATTCACCCCTCCACTTT
TRBJ2-1 | TRBV14 | - | TRBD2 | CASSLRLAGGVSSYNEQFF | TGTGCCAGCAGCCTTCGACTAGCGGGGGGCGTGAGCTCCTACAATGAGCAGTTCTTC
TRBJ1-1 | TRBV14 | - | - | CASSQEGWTEAFF | TGTGCCAGCAGCCAAGAGGGTTGGACTGAAGCTTTCTTT
TRBJ2-2 | TRBV9 | - | - | CASRPSGVAGELFF | TGTGCCAGCAGGCCTTCGGGGGTAGCCGGGGAGCTGTTTTTT
TRBJ2-6 | TRBV19 | - | - | CASSANPGSSGANVLTF | TGTGCCAGTAGTGCGAATCCAGGGAGCTCTGGGGCCAACGTCCTGACTTTC
TRBJ2-2 | TRBV6-5 | - | TRBD2 | CASSSGGGELFF | TGTGCCAGCTCCTCGGGAGGCGGGGAGCTGTTTTTT
TRBJ1-2 | TRBV30 | - | - | CAWSELGEGYYGYTF | TGTGCCTGGAGTGAACTAGGAGAGGGGTACTATGGCTACACCTTC
TRBJ1-2 | TRBV6-6 | - | - | CASTSPLEGPDGYTF | TGTGCCAGCACCTCCCCCCTAGAGGGTCCAGATGGCTACACCTTC
TRBJ2-3 | TRBV11-2 | - | TRBD1 | CASRATGGGTDTQYF | TGTGCCAGCAGGGCTACAGGGGGCGGCACAGATACGCAGTATTTT
TRBJ1-5 | TRBV6-6 | once | - | CASSYGSYNQPQHF | TGTGCCAGCAGTTACGGCAGCTACAATCAGCCCCAGCATTTT